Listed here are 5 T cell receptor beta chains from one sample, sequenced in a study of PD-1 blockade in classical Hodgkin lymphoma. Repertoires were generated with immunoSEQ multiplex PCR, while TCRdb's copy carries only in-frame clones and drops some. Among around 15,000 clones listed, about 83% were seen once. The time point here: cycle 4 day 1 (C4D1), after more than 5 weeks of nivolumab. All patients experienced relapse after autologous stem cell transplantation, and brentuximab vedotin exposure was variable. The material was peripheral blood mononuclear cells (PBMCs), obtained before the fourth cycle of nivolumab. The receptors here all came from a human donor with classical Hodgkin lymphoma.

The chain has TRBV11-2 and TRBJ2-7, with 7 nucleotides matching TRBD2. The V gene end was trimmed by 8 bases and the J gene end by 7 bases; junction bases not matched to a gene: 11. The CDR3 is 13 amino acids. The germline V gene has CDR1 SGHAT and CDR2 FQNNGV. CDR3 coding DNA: TGTGCCAGCCGTGGGGGGGGAGTGAGAGAGCAGTACTTC. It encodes CASRGGGVREQYF.

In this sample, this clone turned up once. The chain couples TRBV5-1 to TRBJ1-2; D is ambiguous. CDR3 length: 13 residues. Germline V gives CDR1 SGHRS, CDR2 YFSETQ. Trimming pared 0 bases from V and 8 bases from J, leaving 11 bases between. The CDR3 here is CASSLGELGGYTF. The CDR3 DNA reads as TGCGCCAGCAGCTTGGGGGAGCTAGGGGGCTACACCTTC.

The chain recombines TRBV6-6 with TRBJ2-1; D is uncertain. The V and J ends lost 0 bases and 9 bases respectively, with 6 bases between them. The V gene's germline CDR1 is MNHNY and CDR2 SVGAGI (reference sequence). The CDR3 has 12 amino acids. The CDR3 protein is CASSYSHGEQFF. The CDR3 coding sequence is TGTGCCAGCAGTTACTCCCACGGTGAGCAGTTCTTC.

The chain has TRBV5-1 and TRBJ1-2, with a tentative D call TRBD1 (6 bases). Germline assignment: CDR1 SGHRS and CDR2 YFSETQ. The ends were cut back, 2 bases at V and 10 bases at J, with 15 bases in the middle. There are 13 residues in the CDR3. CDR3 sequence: CASSFGQTSSYTF. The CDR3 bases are TGCGCCAGCAGCTTCGGACAGACCTCCTCCTACACCTTC.

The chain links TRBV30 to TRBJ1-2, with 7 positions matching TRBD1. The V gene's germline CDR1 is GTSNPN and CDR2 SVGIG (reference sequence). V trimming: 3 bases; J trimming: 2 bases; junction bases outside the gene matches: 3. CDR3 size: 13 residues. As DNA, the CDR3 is TGTGCCTGGAGAGCAGGGGGGAACTATGGCTACACCTTC. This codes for CAWRAGGNYGYTF.